Below are 10 T cell receptor beta chains sequenced from a single sample in a study of blood T cell repertoires in COVID-19. Clones were sequenced by immunoSEQ multiplex PCR, and TCRdb holds only the in-frame ones, with some missing. The data contain fewer than 25,000 clones, around nine tenths of them singletons. Sequencing was performed on peripheral blood. All receptors come from a human donor in a cohort sampled during active COVID-19.

The rearrangement joins TRBV6-5 to TRBJ2-3; TRBD2 agrees at 10 bases. The CDR3 is made up of 14 amino acids. V was clipped by 9 bases and J by 0 bases; unmatched bases: 3. Germline CDR1 and CDR2: MNHEY and SVGAGI. The DNA of the CDR3 is TGTGCCAGTAAAGCGGGAGGGAGCACAGATACGCAGTATTTT. This sequence encodes CASKAGGSTDTQYF.

This chain joins TRBV15 and TRBJ2-5; TRBD2 agrees at 7 bases. V shed 5 bases, J shed 0 bases, and the junction held 12 bases outside the gene matches. Germline loops: CDR1 LNHNV, CDR2 YYDKDF (reference sequence). The CDR3 runs to 17 residues. For the CDR3, the DNA is TGTGCCACCAGCTACTCCCGAGCGGGGCCCCACCAAGAGACCCAGTACTTC. Translated, it gives CATSYSRAGPHQETQYF.

The V and J genes are TRBV24-1 and TRBJ1-2; the D is unclear. V dropped 4 bases and J dropped 4 bases, with 12 bases sitting between them. The CDR3 has 14 residues. CDR1 KGHDR and CDR2 SFDVKD come from the germline V gene. The chain's CDR3 is CATSEVGNSYGYTF. Here the CDR3 DNA reads TGTGCCACCAGTGAAGTGGGTAACAGCTATGGCTACACCTTC.

The chain couples TRBV9 to TRBJ2-1; 12 bases align to TRBD2. The CDR3 covers 16 residues. Per germline, CDR1 SGDLS and CDR2 YYNGEE. V dropped 2 bases and J dropped 6; count of bases not matched to a gene: 6. CDR3 in DNA: TGTGCCAGCAGCGTTGATTCTAGCGGGAGGGCCAATGAGCAGTTCTTC. Protein product: CASSVDSSGRANEQFF.

This rearrangement joins TRBV5-1 to TRBJ2-7; the D gene is possibly TRBD2 (6 bases). Between the trimmed V and J ends, which lost 0 bases and 2 bases, there was a span of 12 bases. Germline V lookup: CDR1 SGHRS, CDR2 YFSETQ. CDR3 length equals 15 residues. The CDR3 coding sequence is TGCGCCAGCAGCTTGGCGCGGGGAGATGCCTACGAGCAGTACTTC. The encoded protein is CASSLARGDAYEQYF.

The chain joins TRBV5-5 to TRBJ1-2; D unresolved. This CDR3 is 13 amino acids long. The germline gives CDR1 SGHKS, CDR2 YYEKEE (reference sequence). V was trimmed by 6 bases and J by 2 bases, leaving 11 bases between them. The CDR3 DNA reads TGTGCCAGCACCACAGACGGAAACTATGGCTACACCTTC. It yields the protein CASTTDGNYGYTF.

The gene calls are TRBV28 and TRBJ1-1; TRBD1 aligns across 7 bases. J lost 0 bases, V lost 6 bases, and 7 bases had no gene match. The CDR3 totals 15 residues. Per germline, CDR1 MDHEN and CDR2 SYDVKM. The CDR3 DNA follows: TGTGCCAGCAGCTGGGGGACAGCGATGAACACTGAAGCTTTCTTT. It is translated as CASSWGTAMNTEAFF.

The V gene is TRBV7-2, the J gene TRBJ1-1, with a possible D match to TRBD1 (5 bases). Trimming took 1 base from V and 1 from J, leaving 16 bases between them. Looked up from germline, CDR1 is SGHTA and CDR2 is FQGNSA. The length of the CDR3 is 17 residues. CDR3 nucleotides: TGTGCCAGCAGCTTAGAGTGGAGGGGCAGGCGGAACACTGAAGCTTTCTTT. Translated: CASSLEWRGRRNTEAFF. Combining the CDR3 with reference TRBV7-2 and TRBJ1-1 gives the whole variable domain GAGVSQSPSNKVTEKGKDVELRCDPISGHTALYWYRQSLGQGLEFLIYFQGNSAPDKSGLPSDRFSAERTGGSVSTLTIQRTQQEDSAVYLCASSLEWRGRRNTEAFFGQGTRLTVV.

A few counts support this clone. CDR3 loop: CASRGRTGKTNTEAFF. The DNA for the CDR3 is TGTGCCAGTAGGGGTAGGACAGGGAAAACGAACACTGAAGCTTTCTTT. The genes are TRBV19 and TRBJ1-1, with 8 positions matching TRBD1. The CDR3 sequence is 16 residues long. V was clipped by 6 bases and J by 1 base; unmatched bases: 10. Germline V gives CDR1 LNHDA, CDR2 SQIVND (reference sequence).

This sequence joins TRBV30 and TRBJ2-3, with D unresolved. The CDR3 length is 12 residues. From germline, CDR1 is GTSNPN and CDR2 SVGIG (reference sequence). Trimming shortened V by 1 base and J by 2 bases, and 4 bases separated the two germline ends. The DNA for the CDR3 is TGTGCCTGGAGTGGGGCCACAGATACGCAGTATTTT. Its protein is CAWSGATDTQYF.